These 20 T cell receptor beta chains were all obtained from the same sample, sequenced in a study of CD8 T cells in Susac syndrome. About 0.45 to 1 ug RNA was reverse transcribed with random hexamers. Via MiXCR, TCRdb re-called the immunoSEQ multiplex PCR reads, giving one row per CDR3 protein. The data show about 130,000 distinct CDR3 sequences, 95% seen once. The sample consisted of CD8+ T cells from PBMCs. The source of these receptors is a human donor with Susac syndrome.

CDR3 protein: CASSLDRRAGELFF. Written as DNA, the CDR3 is TGTGCCAGCAGCTTGGATCGTAGAGCCGGGGAGCTGTTTTTT. This chain uses TRBV5-6 with TRBJ2-2, with D unresolved. Germline CDR1 is SGHDT and CDR2 is YYEEEE. CDR3 length: 14 residues. Between the trimmed V and J ends, which lost 0 bases and 6 bases, there was a span of 9 bases.

This clonotype has only a few counts. The chain joins TRBV7-9 to TRBJ2-7, with 10 bases matching TRBD1. This CDR3 comprises 12 residues. Germline V gene sequence: CDR1 SEHNR, CDR2 FQNEAQ (reference sequence). V was pared by 5 bases and J by 10 bases, with 5 bases of the junction left unmatched. CDR3: CASSPGTGEQYF. The CDR3 coding sequence is TGTGCCAGCAGCCCAGGGACAGGGGAACAGTACTTC.

The rearrangement joins TRBV11-2 to TRBJ2-5; D uncertain. The CDR3 extends over 15 amino acids. Germline CDR1 SGHAT, CDR2 FQNNGV. The V gene lost 0 bases and the J gene lost 2 bases, with 10 bases spanning the gap. In DNA, the CDR3 is TGTGCCAGCAGCTTAGAATTTTCGCAGCAAGAGACCCAGTACTTC. Amino acids: CASSLEFSQQETQYF.

This clonotype was observed a single time. The V and J genes are TRBV5-1 and TRBJ2-7; 10 positions match TRBD1. The CDR3 is 14 amino acids. Losses at the gene ends were 4 bases for V and 5 bases for J; bases not matched to a gene: 6. The germline V gene encodes CDR1 SGHRS and CDR2 YFSETQ. The CDR3 DNA reads as TGCGCCAGCAGCGCCGGGACAGGGGACCACGAGCAGTACTTC. It is translated as CASSAGTGDHEQYF.

This sequence joins TRBV6-5 and TRBJ1-2, with unresolved D. CDR1 and CDR2 (germline): MNHEY, SVGAGI. The CDR3 runs 14 residues. Trimming took off 2 bases at V and 5 bases at J, with 12 bases between the two ends. The CDR3 loop reads CASSYGQVGYGYTF. Written as DNA, the CDR3 is TGTGCCAGCAGTTACGGGCAGGTCGGGTATGGCTACACCTTC.

The chain uses TRBV12-3 or TRBV12-4 and TRBJ2-4; the match to TRBD1 covers 8 bases. V lost 8 bases to trimming and J lost 5 bases; unmatched junction nucleotides: 5. The CDR3 has 13 residues. CDR3 loop: CASGRTGQNIQYF. Here the CDR3 DNA reads TGTGCCAGCGGAAGGACAGGGCAAAACATTCAGTACTTC.

CDR3 residues: CASSSKWGAEPEAFF. CDR3 nucleotides: TGTGCCAGCAGTTCGAAGTGGGGGGCTGAGCCTGAAGCTTTCTTT. The chain carries TRBV28 and TRBJ1-1, with D possibly TRBD1 on 6 matching bases. The V gene lost 4 bases and the J gene lost 6 bases, with 18 bases spanning the gap. In germline, CDR1 is MDHEN, CDR2 SYDVKM. The CDR3 covers 15 residues.

The J gene is TRBJ2-1, the V gene TRBV27, with 10 nucleotides matching TRBD2. The germline V gene encodes CDR1 MNHEY and CDR2 SMNVEV (reference sequence). The CDR3 is 15 amino acids. V lost 5 bases to trimming and J lost 5 bases; unmatched junction nucleotides: 6. The CDR3 sequence is CASSELAGLHNEQFF. The CDR3 DNA reads as TGTGCCAGCAGTGAACTAGCGGGGCTGCACAATGAGCAGTTCTTC.

The chain uses TRBV9 and TRBJ2-2, with D tentatively TRBD2 (5 bases). The V end lost 0 bases, the J end lost 5 bases, and 14 bases lay between the germline ends. This CDR3 region has 16 residues. Germline V lookup: CDR1 SGDLS, CDR2 YYNGEE. The CDR3 nucleotides are TGTGCCAGCAGCGTAGGCGGTCGCTCGGGGACCGGGGAGCTGTTTTTT. It is translated as CASSVGGRSGTGELFF.

J is TRBJ2-7 and V is TRBV29-1, with 8 bases lining up with TRBD1. Trimming took 4 bases from V and 2 from J; bases not matched to a gene: 7. This CDR3 comprises 14 residues. The germline V gene has CDR1 SQVTM and CDR2 ANQGSEA. The CDR3 region has the DNA TGCAGCGTTGGTCCCGGGACAGGCGCCTACGAGCAGTACTTC. Its translation: CSVGPGTGAYEQYF.

A single count supports this clonotype. The CDR3 nucleotides read TGTGCCTGGAGGAAGGGACGCAGTGAGAGGCAGCCCCAGCATTTT. It encodes CAWRKGRSERQPQHF. The chain has TRBV30 and TRBJ1-5; a possible D gene is TRBD1 (5 bases). Per germline, CDR1 GTSNPN and CDR2 SVGIG (reference sequence). With 3 bases removed from V and 7 bases from J, the gap between germline ends came to 19 bases. The CDR3 extends over 15 amino acids.

The rearrangement uses TRBV29-1 and TRBJ2-1; 8 bases map to TRBD2. The germline CDR1 and CDR2 sequences are SQVTM and ANQGSEA. The CDR3 is 14 residues long. The V segment lost 5 bases and the J segment 8 bases; nucleotides outside the gene matches: 11. This CDR3 reads CSVKKEREWHEQFF. In nucleotides, the CDR3 is TGCAGCGTTAAAAAAGAGCGGGAGTGGCATGAGCAGTTCTTC.

This chain uses TRBV27 with TRBJ1-5, with unresolved D. The CDR3 has 13 residues. Trimming cost V 3 bases and J 6 bases, with 9 bases left between them. Germline V gene lookup returns CDR1 MNHEY and CDR2 SMNVEV (reference sequence). CDR3 sequence reads: CASSLSLSQPQHF. The CDR3 bases are TGTGCCAGCAGTTTGTCCCTTAGTCAGCCCCAGCATTTT.

The table lists this clonotype with a count of one. The V and J genes are TRBV25-1 and TRBJ2-5; a possible D gene is TRBD1 (6 bases). The CDR3 runs 14 residues. Germline values: CDR1 MGHDK, CDR2 SYGVNS. V was cut by 3 bases and J by 4 bases, with 12 bases left in between. The CDR3 nucleotides read TGTGCCAGCAGTGATTACAGGGAGATAGAGACCCAGTACTTC. Protein sequence: CASSDYREIETQYF. Full variable domain (missing parts from reference TRBV25-1 and TRBJ2-5): EADIYQTPRYLVIGTGKKITLECSQTMGHDKMYWYQQDPGMELHLIHYSYGVNSTEKGDLSSESTVSRIRTEHFPLTLESARPSHTSQYLCASSDYREIETQYFGPGTRLLVL.

The chain recombines TRBV11-3 with TRBJ2-1; TRBD2 matches 8 bases. This CDR3 is 15 amino acids long. The germline V gene encodes CDR1 SGHNT and CDR2 YENEEA. With V trimmed by 4 bases and J by 7 bases, 9 bases remained unmatched. CDR3 region: CASSSRWTSNNEQFF. DNA of the CDR3: TGTGCCAGCAGCTCACGGTGGACTAGCAATAATGAGCAGTTCTTC.

The rearrangement uses TRBV4-1 and TRBJ1-1; D remains unclear. V was cut by 0 bases and J by 7 bases, with 6 bases left in between. Germline V gives CDR1 MGHRA, CDR2 YSYEKL. The CDR3 covers 12 residues. The CDR3 sequence is CASSQEAVEAFF. The CDR3 nucleotides are TGCGCCAGCAGCCAAGAAGCCGTTGAAGCTTTCTTT.

Only one count was recorded for this clonotype. The chain recombines TRBV5-6 with TRBJ2-7; 7 bases align to TRBD2. There are 14 residues in the CDR3. With V trimmed by 0 bases and J by 7 bases, 7 bases remained unmatched. Looked up from germline, CDR1 is SGHDT and CDR2 is YYEEEE. CDR3 DNA: TGTGCCAGCAGCTTGGAGGCGGGAGTCAGAGAGCAGTACTTC. It yields the protein CASSLEAGVREQYF.

V usage is TRBV9 and J usage is TRBJ1-4, with TRBD1 identical over 8 bases. With V trimmed by 4 bases and J by 7 bases, 3 bases remained unmatched. The CDR3 consists of 13 residues. Germline CDR1 reads SGDLS; CDR2 reads YYNGEE. CDR3 DNA: TGTGCCAGCAGCCGGACAGGGCGTGAAAAACTGTTTTTT. Translation: CASSRTGREKLFF.

This clonotype showed up just once. The rearrangement joins TRBV9 to TRBJ2-1, with unresolved D. V gave up 4 bases and J gave up 5 bases, with 10 bases separating them. The CDR3 loop spans 13 amino acids. Germline V gene data show CDR1 as SGDLS and CDR2 as YYNGEE. The CDR3 DNA follows: TGTGCCAGCAGCAATCTCTTGGACAATGAGCAGTTCTTC. Its translation: CASSNLLDNEQFF.

The chain recombines TRBV27 with TRBJ2-7, with 8 bases lining up with TRBD2. The CDR3 totals 13 residues. The trim removed 6 bases at V and 2 bases at J, leaving 3 bases unmatched. CDR1 is MNHEY and CDR2 is SMNVEV in the germline V gene (reference sequence). The CDR3 is CASSGGGTYEQYF. The CDR3 nucleotides are TGTGCCAGCAGCGGGGGGGGGACCTACGAGCAGTACTTC.